The 5 T cell receptor beta chains below all came from one sample that was sequenced in a study of cytomegalovirus exposure and HLA in healthy donors. Primers included in the PCR were 60 Vbeta and 13 Jbeta primers. Sequencing was performed with immunoSEQ multiplex PCR; in TCRdb, only in-frame clones are kept and a portion is missing. The table shows 130,000 or so clones, with roughly four fifths occurring only once. The specimen sequenced was PBMCs. All receptors derive from a female donor in good health and CMV-seropositive.

The chain employs TRBV2 and TRBJ1-2; 9 bases match TRBD1. With 6 bases clipped from V and 13 bases from J, the junction kept 12 bases outside the gene matches. Germline V gene data show CDR1 as SNHLY and CDR2 as FYNNEI. The CDR3 runs 13 residues. This CDR3 is CASRSFDRGAGTF. Here the CDR3 DNA reads TGTGCCAGCAGGTCCTTTGACAGGGGGGCGGGCACCTTC.

J is TRBJ2-7 and V is TRBV7-3; TRBD1 aligns across 9 bases. The V gene end was trimmed by 6 bases and the J gene end by 6 bases; junction bases not matched to a gene: 12. Germline V lookup: CDR1 SGHTA, CDR2 FQGTGA. CDR3 length equals 15 residues. The CDR3 is CASSSLAGQGSEQYF. DNA for the CDR3: TGTGCCAGCAGTTCCCTGGCGGGACAGGGTTCCGAGCAGTACTTC.

This chain uses TRBV15 with TRBJ2-1; D might be TRBD2 (5 bases). Between the trimmed V and J ends, which lost 0 bases and 13 bases, there was a span of 13 bases. The CDR3 is 13 amino acids. Germline loops: CDR1 LNHNV, CDR2 YYDKDF (reference sequence). CDR3 residues: CATSRDLEAVQFF. The CDR3 DNA reads as TGTGCCACCAGCAGAGATTTGGAGGCCGTACAGTTCTTC.

The chain couples TRBV2 to TRBJ2-1; TRBD2 agrees at 10 bases. This CDR3 is built from 15 residues. After removal of 8 bases from V and 4 bases from J, the junction contained 8 bases not matched to a gene. CDR1 is SNHLY, CDR2 FYNNEI, per germline. The CDR3 DNA reads TGTGCCAGCTCTGCGGGACTAGCGAGTTACAATGAGCAGTTCTTC. Its translation: CASSAGLASYNEQFF.

The genes are TRBV7-2 and TRBJ2-7; perhaps TRBD2 as D (6 bases). V was pared by 4 bases and J by 7 bases, with 17 bases between. Germline V gene lookup returns CDR1 SGHTA and CDR2 FQGNSA. The CDR3 extends over 14 amino acids. CDR3 DNA: TGTGCCAGCAGCTGGACTTTTAACCGGGGGGAGCAGTACTTC. Its translation is CASSWTFNRGEQYF.